The source of this T cell receptor beta chain is a study of cytomegalovirus exposure and HLA in healthy donors. Germline V gives CDR1 MNHEY, CDR2 SMNVEV (reference sequence). This CDR3 is built from 14 residues. V was pared by 8 bases and J by 4 bases, with 9 bases of the junction left unmatched. All donors participated as healthy donors of bone marrow. With 60 Vbeta and 13 Jbeta primers, the PCR was carried out. Assay used: immunoSEQ multiplex PCR; TCRdb lists only in-frame clones, some missing. This table has hundreds of thousands of clones, approximately 83% appearing once. J is TRBJ2-5 and V is TRBV27, with TRBD1 matching 8 bases. This receptor was identified in a boy aged 2 to 10 in good health and CMV-seronegative. Sequencing used PBMCs. CDR3 amino acids: CASALNRGRETQYF. CDR3 DNA sequence: TGTGCCAGCGCCTTAAACAGGGGGAGAGAGACCCAGTACTTC.